The rows below give T cell receptor beta chains drawn from one sample of a study of CD8 T cells in Susac syndrome. Using its own MiXCR run on the immunoSEQ multiplex PCR reads, TCRdb lists one record per CDR3 protein. This table has about 140,000 distinct CDR3 sequences, approximately 95% appearing once. The source material was CD4+ T cells from PBMCs. Source of these receptors: a human donor with multiple sclerosis. Each CDR3 is given with its conserved first and last residue. Fields, in order: J gene, clone size, V gene, D gene, CDR3 length, CDR3 DNA, CDR3 protein. The D gene is left open where the match is weak. Clone size is shown for a subset of rows, as once, few, many or a class of expanded clone.

>TRBJ1-2|-|TRBV19|-|15
TGTGCCAGTAGTATCCCCGGGGGCCAGGGCTATGGCTACACCTTC
CASSIPGGQGYGYTF
>TRBJ2-3|-|TRBV3-1|TRBD2|17
TGTGCCAGCAGCCAAGTTGTACCTAGCGGGATCCCAGATACGCAGTATTTT
CASSQVVPSGIPDTQYF
>TRBJ1-3|-|TRBV9|-|15
TGTGCCAGCAGCGTAGTGGGATCTTCTGGAAACACCATATATTTT
CASSVVGSSGNTIYF
>TRBJ2-3|-|TRBV7-9|-|15
TGTGCCAGCAGCTTAGTCGGGGCCTACACAGATACGCAGTATTTT
CASSLVGAYTDTQYF
>TRBJ1-3|once|TRBV13|TRBD1|14
TGTGCCAGCAGCCCGTGGGACAGGAGCTGGTCCCCACATTTT
CASSPWDRSWSPHF
>TRBJ1-1|-|TRBV29-1|-|14
TGCAGCGTTGTGGACAGCCTAATGAACACTGAAGCTTTCTTT
CSVVDSLMNTEAFF
>TRBJ2-5|-|TRBV29-1|-|14
TGCAGCGTCGGCCGGACACCAGGACAAGAGACCCAGTACTTC
CSVGRTPGQETQYF
>TRBJ1-5|-|TRBV12-3/TRBV12-4|-|13
TGTGCCAGCAGTTTATCCTACAATCAGCCCCAGCATTTT
CASSLSYNQPQHF
>TRBJ2-6|once|TRBV28|TRBD2|16
TGTGCCAGCAGTTTGGCGGGGGGCACTGGGGCCAACGTCCTGACTTTC
CASSLAGGTGANVLTF
>TRBJ1-1|-|TRBV20-1|-|14
TGCAGTGCTAGAATGTGGGGTTCGGACACTGAAGCTTTCTTT
CSARMWGSDTEAFF
>TRBJ2-1|-|TRBV6-1|-|15
TGTGCCAGCAGTGAATTGAGGGTTGGCTACAATGAGCAGTTCTTC
CASSELRVGYNEQFF
>TRBJ1-1|-|TRBV2|-|14
TGTGCCAGCAGTGCCATCACTGGGGACACTGAAGCTTTCTTT
CASSAITGDTEAFF
>TRBJ1-2|-|TRBV12-3/TRBV12-4|-|14
TGTGCCAGCAGTTTTGACAGTTCAGCTTACGGCTACACCTTC
CASSFDSSAYGYTF
>TRBJ1-2|-|TRBV2|-|12
TGTGCCAGCAGGGGTGGCGGGGTCGGCTACACCTTC
CASRGGGVGYTF
>TRBJ2-4|-|TRBV18|-|12
TGTGCCAGCTCACTAGGCAAAAACATTCAGTACTTC
CASSLGKNIQYF
>TRBJ1-5|-|TRBV7-9|TRBD1|16
TGTGCCAGCAGCTTAGGGACAGGGTACGGCAATCAGCCCCAGCATTTT
CASSLGTGYGNQPQHF
>TRBJ1-1|-|TRBV12-3/TRBV12-4|-|14
TGTGCCAGCAGTTTTCAACCGATGAACACTGAAGCTTTCTTT
CASSFQPMNTEAFF
>TRBJ2-7|-|TRBV30|-|14
TGTGCCTGGAGTGGATGGGCAGGGGGGTACGAGCAGTACTTC
CAWSGWAGGYEQYF
>TRBJ2-1|-|TRBV29-1|TRBD1|14
TGCGCGGTGGGGGGGACAGGGCCCGACAATGAGCAGTTCTTC
CAVGGTGPDNEQFF
>TRBJ2-5|-|TRBV5-1|-|13
TGCGCCAGCAGCTACTCCTCTTACGAGACCCAGTACTTC
CASSYSSYETQYF
>TRBJ1-2|-|TRBV27|-|15
TGTGCCAGCAGTTTTCGTCCGGGTATGAGCTATGGCTACACCTTC
CASSFRPGMSYGYTF
>TRBJ2-7|-|TRBV19|-|13
TGTGCCAGTAGGGAAGACGGCACCTACGAGCAGTACTTC
CASREDGTYEQYF
>TRBJ1-2|-|TRBV7-2|-|12
TGTGCCAGCAGCTCCCTTTCCTATGGCTACACCTTC
CASSSLSYGYTF
>TRBJ2-7|-|TRBV5-1|-|15
TGCGCCAGCAGCAGGGGTCGGGACACCTCCTACGAGCAGTACTTC
CASSRGRDTSYEQYF
>TRBJ1-1|-|TRBV27|TRBD1|11
TGTGCCAGCAGACAGGGGGGTGAAGCTTTCTTT
CASRQGGEAFF
>TRBJ1-5|once|TRBV15|TRBD1|15
TGTGCCACCAGCAGAGAGACAGGGAGGGCACAGCCCCAGCATTTT
CATSRETGRAQPQHF
>TRBJ2-1|-|TRBV27|TRBD2|16
TGTGCCAGCAGTACCTTCACTAGCGGGAACTACAATGAGCAGTTCTTC
CASSTFTSGNYNEQFF
>TRBJ1-2|-|TRBV12-3/TRBV12-4|-|11
TGTGCCACCGAGCGGGGAGCGAGCTACACCTTC
CATERGASYTF
>TRBJ1-1|-|TRBV18|-|13
TGTGCCAGCTCACCCTTGGGTAGCGCTGAAGCTTTCTTT
CASSPLGSAEAFF
>TRBJ2-7|-|TRBV20-1|-|14
TGCAGTGCCGCCCTGGGGCGGGGCGGGTACGAGCAGTACTTC
CSAALGRGGYEQYF
>TRBJ2-7|-|TRBV4-1|TRBD2|15
TGCGCCAGCAGGCCCCGGACTAGCGGGAATGGAGAGCAGTACTTC
CASRPRTSGNGEQYF
>TRBJ1-1|-|TRBV5-1|TRBD1|14
TGCGCCAGCAGTTTAACAGGGGTGAACACTGAAGCTTTCTTT
CASSLTGVNTEAFF
>TRBJ1-2|-|TRBV30|-|11
TGTGCCTGGAGCCCAGCGGATGGCTACACCTTC
CAWSPADGYTF
>TRBJ2-1|-|TRBV6-2/TRBV6-3|-|12
TGTGCCAGCAGTTACTCGATGGGCGGACAGCTATTC
CASSYSMGGQLF
>TRBJ2-2|-|TRBV2|-|14
TGTGCCGGCCGGCGGGCGGGAAACACCGGGGAGCTGTTTTTT
CAGRRAGNTGELFF
>TRBJ2-1|once|TRBV15|-|14
TGTGCCACCAGCGGCGATTGGATCGACAATGAGCAGTTCTTC
CATSGDWIDNEQFF
>TRBJ2-1|-|TRBV12-3/TRBV12-4|-|15
TGTGCCAGCAGCACAACGGGATCCGGGGGCAATGAGCAGTTCTTC
CASSTTGSGGNEQFF
>TRBJ2-1|-|TRBV9|-|16
TGTGCCAGCAGCCCAGCCTCCACCTTAGGGGTAGGTGAGCAGTTCTTC
CASSPASTLGVGEQFF
>TRBJ2-3|-|TRBV20-1|-|15
TGCAGTGCTAGCCGGACTCCAAACAGCCCAGATACGCAGTATTTT
CSASRTPNSPDTQYF
>TRBJ2-4|-|TRBV28|-|12
TGTGCCAGCAAGACAGCCTCGGGCATTCAGTACTTC
CASKTASGIQYF
>TRBJ1-1|-|TRBV30|-|14
TGTGCCTCCCTCCCGGACGGGAAGAACACTGAAGCTTTCTTT
CASLPDGKNTEAFF